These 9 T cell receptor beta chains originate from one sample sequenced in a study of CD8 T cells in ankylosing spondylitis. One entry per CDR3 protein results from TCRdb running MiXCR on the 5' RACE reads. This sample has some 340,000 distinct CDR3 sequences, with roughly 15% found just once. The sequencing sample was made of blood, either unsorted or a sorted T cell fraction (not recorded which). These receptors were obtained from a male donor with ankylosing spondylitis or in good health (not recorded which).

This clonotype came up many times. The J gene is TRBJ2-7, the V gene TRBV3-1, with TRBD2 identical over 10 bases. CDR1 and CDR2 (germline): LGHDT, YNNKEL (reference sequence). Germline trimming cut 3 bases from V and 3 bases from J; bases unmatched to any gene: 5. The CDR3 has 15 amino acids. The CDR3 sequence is CASSQGLARSYEQYF. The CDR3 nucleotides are TGTGCCAGCAGCCAGGGACTAGCGAGAAGCTACGAGCAGTACTTC.

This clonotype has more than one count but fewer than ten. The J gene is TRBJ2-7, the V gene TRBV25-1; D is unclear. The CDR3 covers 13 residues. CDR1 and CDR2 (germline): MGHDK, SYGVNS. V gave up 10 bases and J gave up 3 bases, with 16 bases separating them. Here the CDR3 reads CATRSAPVYEQYF. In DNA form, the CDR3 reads TGTGCCACCCGCTCAGCGCCTGTCTACGAGCAGTACTTC.

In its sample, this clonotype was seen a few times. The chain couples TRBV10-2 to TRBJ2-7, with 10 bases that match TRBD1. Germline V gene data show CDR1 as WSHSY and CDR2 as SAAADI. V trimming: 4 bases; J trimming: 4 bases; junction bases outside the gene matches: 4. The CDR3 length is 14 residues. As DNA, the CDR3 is TGCGCCAGCAGTGGCGGGACAGGGGTTTACGAGCAGTACTTC. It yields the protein CASSGGTGVYEQYF.

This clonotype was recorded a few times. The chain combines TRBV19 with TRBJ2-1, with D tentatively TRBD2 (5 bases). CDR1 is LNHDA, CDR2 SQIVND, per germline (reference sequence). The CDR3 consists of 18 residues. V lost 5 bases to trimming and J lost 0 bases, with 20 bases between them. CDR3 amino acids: CASSPRSDWLSSYNEQFF. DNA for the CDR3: TGTGCCAGTAGTCCCCGATCGGACTGGTTGAGCTCCTACAATGAGCAGTTCTTC. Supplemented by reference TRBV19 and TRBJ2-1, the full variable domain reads DGGITQSPKYLFRKEGQNVTLSCEQNLNHDAMYWYRQDPGQGLRLIYYSQIVNDFQKGDIAEGYSVSREKKESFPLTVTSAQKNPTAFYLCASSPRSDWLSSYNEQFFGPGTRLTVL.

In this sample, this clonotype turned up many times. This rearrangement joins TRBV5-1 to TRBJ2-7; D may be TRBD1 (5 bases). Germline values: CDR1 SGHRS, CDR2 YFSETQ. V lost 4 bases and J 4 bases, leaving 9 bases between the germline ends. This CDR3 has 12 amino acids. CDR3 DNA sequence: TGCGCCAGCAGCGTTGACAGATACGAGCAGTACTTC. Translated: CASSVDRYEQYF.

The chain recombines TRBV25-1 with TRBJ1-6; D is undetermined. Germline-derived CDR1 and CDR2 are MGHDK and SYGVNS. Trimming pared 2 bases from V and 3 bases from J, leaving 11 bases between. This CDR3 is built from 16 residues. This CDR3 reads CASSENGRIYNSPLHF. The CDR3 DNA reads TGTGCCAGCAGTGAAAATGGCAGGATCTATAATTCACCCCTCCACTTT. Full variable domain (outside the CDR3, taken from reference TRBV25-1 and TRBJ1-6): EADIYQTPRYLVIGTGKKITLECSQTMGHDKMYWYQQDPGMELHLIHYSYGVNSTEKGDLSSESTVSRIRTEHFPLTLESARPSHTSQYLCASSENGRIYNSPLHFGNGTRLTVT.

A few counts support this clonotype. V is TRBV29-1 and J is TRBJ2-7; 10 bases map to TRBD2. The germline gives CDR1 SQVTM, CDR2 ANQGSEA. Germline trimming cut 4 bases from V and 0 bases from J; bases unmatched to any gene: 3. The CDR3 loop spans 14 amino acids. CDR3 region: CSVVAGGLSYEQYF. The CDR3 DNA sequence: TGCAGCGTTGTAGCGGGGGGCCTCTCCTACGAGCAGTACTTC.

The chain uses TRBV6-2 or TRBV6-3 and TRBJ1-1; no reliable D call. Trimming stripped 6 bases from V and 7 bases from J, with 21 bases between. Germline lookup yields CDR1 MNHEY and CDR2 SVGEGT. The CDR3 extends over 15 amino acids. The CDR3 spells CASSPSAALRREAFF. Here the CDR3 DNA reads TGTGCCAGCAGCCCTTCTGCCGCGCTCAGGCGTGAAGCTTTCTTT.

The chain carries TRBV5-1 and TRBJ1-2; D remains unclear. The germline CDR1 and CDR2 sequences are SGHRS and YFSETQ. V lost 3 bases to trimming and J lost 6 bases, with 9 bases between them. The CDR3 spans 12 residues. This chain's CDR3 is CASSSPRDGYTF. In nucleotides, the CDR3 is TGCGCCAGCAGCTCGCCGAGGGATGGCTACACCTTC.